This T cell receptor (beta chain) was documented in a study of T cell responses to AZD1222 COVID-19 vaccine. This CDR3 region has 14 residues. Germline CDR1 and CDR2: MNHEY and SVGEGT. In the case of this clone: One junction end disagrees with the germline gene, perhaps due to a read error.

The data were produced by immunoSEQ multiplex PCR, yet TCRdb's version contains in-frame clones alone and is incomplete. The sample lists tens of thousands of clones; 88% were seen once. The chain joins TRBV6-2 or TRBV6-3 to TRBJ2-5; D remains ambiguous. Here the sequenced sample was peripheral blood, taken 28 days after the second AZD1222 dose. This TCR derives from an adult who received the AZD1222 COVID-19 vaccine. Written as DNA, the CDR3 is TGTGCCGGCAGTTCGGGCCCGGTTGTAGAGACCCAGTACTTC. It is translated as CAGSSGPVVETQYF.